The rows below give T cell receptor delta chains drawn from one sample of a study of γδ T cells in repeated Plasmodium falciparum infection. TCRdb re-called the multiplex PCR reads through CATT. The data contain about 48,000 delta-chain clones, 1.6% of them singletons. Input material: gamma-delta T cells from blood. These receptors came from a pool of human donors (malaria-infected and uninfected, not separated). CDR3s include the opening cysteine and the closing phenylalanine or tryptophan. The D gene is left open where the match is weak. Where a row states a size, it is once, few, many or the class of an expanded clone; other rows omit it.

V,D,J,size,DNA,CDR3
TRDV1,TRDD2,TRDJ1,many,TGTGCTCTTGGGGAATCCTCTTCCTATCGGTCGCTTATGGGTCCCCCTACCGATAAACTCACCTTT,CALGESSSYRSLMGPPTDKLTF
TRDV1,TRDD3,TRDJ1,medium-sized,TGTGCTCTTGGGGATGGAGGAGCTGGGGGACTCAAGTACACCGATAAACTCATCTTT,CALGDGGAGGLKYTDKLIF
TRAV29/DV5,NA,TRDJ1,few,TGTGCAGCAAGCGATATGGAACCAGAATACACCGATAAACTCATCTTT,CAASDMEPEYTDKLIF
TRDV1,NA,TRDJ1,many,TGTGCTCTTGGGGAACTTCCTTCCAACCATGGGGGATGCAAGTTTCCTACTGGTGGGTTGCGGGACCAGTACACCGATAAACTCATCTTT,CALGELPSNHGGCKFPTGGLRDQYTDKLIF
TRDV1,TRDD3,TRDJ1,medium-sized,TGTGCTCTTGGGGATCCTATCTCGGGGGATATGAAACTCATCTTT,CALGDPISGDMKLIF
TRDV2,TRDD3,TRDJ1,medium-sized,TGTGCCTGCATTACGTACTGGGGGATACCCTCCCCGTACACCGGTAAACTCATCTTT,CACITYWGIPSPYTGKLIF
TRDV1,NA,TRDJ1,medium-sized,TGTGCCCTTGGGGAACTGGGAAAATGGTGGGCCTCCCGGGACGATAAACTCATCTTT,CALGELGKWWASRDDKLIF
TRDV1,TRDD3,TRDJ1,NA,TGTGCTCTTGGGGAACTGCACCCTTCCTCCTGGGGGATAATCGGTCCTAAACTCATCTTT,CALGELHPSSWGIIGPKLIF
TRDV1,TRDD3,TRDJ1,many,TGTGCTCTTGGGTCACGGTTAAAGGGACAACTACTGGGGGCGTACACCGATAAACTCATCTTT,CALGSRLKGQLLGAYTDKLIF
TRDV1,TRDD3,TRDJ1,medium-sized,TGTGCTCTTGGGGAATTCGATTCCTATATATGGATGGCTTCCTGGGGGATCGGGGGTTACACCGATAAACTCATCTTT,CALGEFDSYIWMASWGIGGYTDKLIF
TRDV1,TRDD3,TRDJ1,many,TGTGCTCTTGGGGGAACCTTCACCCTGGGGGGTTTCTACACCGATAAACTCATCTTT,CALGGTFTLGGFYTDKLIF
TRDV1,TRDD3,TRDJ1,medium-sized,TGTGCTCTTGGGGGAAAAGGACGAAGGAGACTGGGGGATAGCCCCGATAAACTCATCTTT,CALGGKGRRRLGDSPDKLIF
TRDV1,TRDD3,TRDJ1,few,TGTGCTCTTGGGGAACGCAAAGTCCCTTTACTGGGGATACAGTTTTTCTACACCGATAAACTCATCTTT,CALGERKVPLLGIQFFYTDKLIF